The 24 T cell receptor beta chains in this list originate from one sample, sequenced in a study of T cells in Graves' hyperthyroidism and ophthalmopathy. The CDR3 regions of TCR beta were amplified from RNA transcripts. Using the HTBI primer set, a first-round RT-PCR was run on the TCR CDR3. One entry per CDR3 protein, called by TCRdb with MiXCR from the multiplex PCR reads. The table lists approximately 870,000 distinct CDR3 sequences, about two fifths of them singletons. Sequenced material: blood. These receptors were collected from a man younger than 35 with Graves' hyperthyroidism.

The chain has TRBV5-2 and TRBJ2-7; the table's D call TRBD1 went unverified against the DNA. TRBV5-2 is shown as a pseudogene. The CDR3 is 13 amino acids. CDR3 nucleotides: TGTGCCAGCAATCCAGGGGCAGGCTACGAGCAGTACTTC. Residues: CASNPGAGYEQYF.

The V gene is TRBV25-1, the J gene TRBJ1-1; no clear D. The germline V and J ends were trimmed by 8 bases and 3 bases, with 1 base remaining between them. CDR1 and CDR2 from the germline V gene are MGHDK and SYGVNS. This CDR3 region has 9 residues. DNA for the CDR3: TGTGCCAGCGACACTGAAGCTTTCTTT. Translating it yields CASDTEAFF.

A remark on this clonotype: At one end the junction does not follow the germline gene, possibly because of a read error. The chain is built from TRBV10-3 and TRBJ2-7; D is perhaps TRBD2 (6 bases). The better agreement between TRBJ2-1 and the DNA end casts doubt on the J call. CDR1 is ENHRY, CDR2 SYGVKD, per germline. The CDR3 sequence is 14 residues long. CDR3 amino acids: CATSTGDHYNEQFF. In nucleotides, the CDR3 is TGTGCCACCAGTACGGGAGACCACTACAATGAGCAGTTCTTC.

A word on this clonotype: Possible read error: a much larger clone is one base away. CDR3 region: CASSVEPGTGETKYF. The CDR3 coding sequence is TGTGCCAGCAGCGTAGAACCGGGAACGGGGGAGACCAAGTACTTC. The chain recombines TRBV9 with TRBJ2-5, with D maybe TRBD2 (6 bases). The CDR3 length is 15 residues. Germline assignment: CDR1 SGDLS and CDR2 YYNGEE.

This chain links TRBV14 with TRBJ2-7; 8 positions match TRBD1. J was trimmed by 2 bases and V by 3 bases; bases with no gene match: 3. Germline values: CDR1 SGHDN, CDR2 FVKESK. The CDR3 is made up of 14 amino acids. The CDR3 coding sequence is TGTGCCAGCAGCCAGGACAGGGTTCCCTACGAGCAGTACTTC. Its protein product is CASSQDRVPYEQYF.

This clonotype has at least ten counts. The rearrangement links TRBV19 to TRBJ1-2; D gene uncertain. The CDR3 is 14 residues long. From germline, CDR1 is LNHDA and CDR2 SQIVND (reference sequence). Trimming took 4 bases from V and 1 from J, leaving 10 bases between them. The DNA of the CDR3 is TGTGCCAGTAGTAAAGGAGGCAGTAACTATGGCTACACCTTC. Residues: CASSKGGSNYGYTF.

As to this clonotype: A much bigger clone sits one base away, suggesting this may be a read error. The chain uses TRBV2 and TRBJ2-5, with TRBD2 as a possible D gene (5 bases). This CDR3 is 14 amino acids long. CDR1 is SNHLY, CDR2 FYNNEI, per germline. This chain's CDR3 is CDSSEEIAQETQYF. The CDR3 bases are TGTGACAGCAGTGAAGAGATAGCGCAAGAGACCCAGTACTTC.

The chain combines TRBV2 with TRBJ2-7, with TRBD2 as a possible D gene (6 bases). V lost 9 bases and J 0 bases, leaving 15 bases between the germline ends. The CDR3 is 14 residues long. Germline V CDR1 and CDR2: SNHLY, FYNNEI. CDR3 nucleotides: TGTGCCAGTAGACTCCGGACTAACTCCTACGAGCAGTACTTC. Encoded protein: CASRLRTNSYEQYF.

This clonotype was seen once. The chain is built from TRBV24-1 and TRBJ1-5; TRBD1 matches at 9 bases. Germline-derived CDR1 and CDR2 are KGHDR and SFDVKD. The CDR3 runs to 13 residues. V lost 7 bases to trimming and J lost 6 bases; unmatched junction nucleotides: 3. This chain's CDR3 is CATRGQGSQPQHF. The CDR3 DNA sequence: TGTGCCACCAGGGGACAGGGAAGTCAGCCCCAGCATTTT.

In nucleotides, the CDR3 is TGTGCCATCAGTGAGCAGGGGGACTCTGGAAACACTGAAGCTTTCTTT. This codes for CAISEQGDSGNTEAFF. J is TRBJ1-1 and V is TRBV10-3; 7 bases fit TRBD1. Per the germline V gene, CDR1 is ENHRY and CDR2 is SYGVKD. V shed 2 bases and J 2 bases; nucleotides not matched to a gene: 8. This CDR3 comprises 16 residues.

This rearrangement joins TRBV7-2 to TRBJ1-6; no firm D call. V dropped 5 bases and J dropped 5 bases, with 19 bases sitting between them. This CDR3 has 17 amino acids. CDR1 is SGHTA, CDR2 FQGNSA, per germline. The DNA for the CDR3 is TGTGCCAGCAGCCACATACCCTCGAACCGTCATAATTCACCCCTCCACTTT. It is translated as CASSHIPSNRHNSPLHF.

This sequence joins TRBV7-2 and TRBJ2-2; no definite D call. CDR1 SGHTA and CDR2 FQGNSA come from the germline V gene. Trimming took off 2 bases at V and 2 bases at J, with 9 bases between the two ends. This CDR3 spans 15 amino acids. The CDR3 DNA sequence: TGTGCCAGCAGCTTACCCCCTAGAAACACCGGGGAGCTGTTTTTT. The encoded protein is CASSLPPRNTGELFF. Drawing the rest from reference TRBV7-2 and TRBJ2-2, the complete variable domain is GAGVSQSPSNKVTEKGKDVELRCDPISGHTALYWYRQSLGQGLEFLIYFQGNSAPDKSGLPSDRFSAERTGGSVSTLTIQRTQQEDSAVYLCASSLPPRNTGELFFGEGSRLTVL.

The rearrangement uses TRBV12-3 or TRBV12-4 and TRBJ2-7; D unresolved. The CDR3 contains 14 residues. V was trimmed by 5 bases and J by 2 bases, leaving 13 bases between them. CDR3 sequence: CASSPQYTPYEQYF. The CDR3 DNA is TGTGCCAGCAGTCCCCAATACACTCCCTACGAGCAGTACTTC.

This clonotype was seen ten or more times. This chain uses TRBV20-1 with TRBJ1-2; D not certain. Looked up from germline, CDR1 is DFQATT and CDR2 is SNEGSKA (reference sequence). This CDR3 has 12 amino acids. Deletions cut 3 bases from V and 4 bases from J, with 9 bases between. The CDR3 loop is CSASPASYGYTF. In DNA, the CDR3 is TGCAGTGCTAGCCCCGCCAGCTATGGCTACACCTTC.

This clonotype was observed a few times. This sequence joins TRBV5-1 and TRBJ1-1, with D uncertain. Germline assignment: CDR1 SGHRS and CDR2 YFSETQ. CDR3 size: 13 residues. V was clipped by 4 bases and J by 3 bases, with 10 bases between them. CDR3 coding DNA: TGCGCCAGCAGCCCACTTGAGTACACTGAAGCTTTCTTT. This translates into CASSPLEYTEAFF.

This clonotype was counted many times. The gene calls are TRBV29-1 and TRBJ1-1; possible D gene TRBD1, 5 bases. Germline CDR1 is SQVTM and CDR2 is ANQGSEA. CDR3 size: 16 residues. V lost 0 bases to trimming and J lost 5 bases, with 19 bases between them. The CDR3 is CSVEEPRAGGATEAFF. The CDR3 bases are TGCAGCGTTGAAGAACCCCGCGCGGGAGGGGCTACTGAAGCTTTCTTT.

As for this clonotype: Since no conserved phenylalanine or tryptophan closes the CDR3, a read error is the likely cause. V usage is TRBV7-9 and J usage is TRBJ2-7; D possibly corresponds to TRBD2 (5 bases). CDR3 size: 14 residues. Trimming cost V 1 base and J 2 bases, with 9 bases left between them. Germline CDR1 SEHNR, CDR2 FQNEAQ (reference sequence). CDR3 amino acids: CASSLVARPYEQYL. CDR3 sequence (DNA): TGTGCCAGCAGCTTAGTAGCGCGACCCTACGAGCAGTACCTC.

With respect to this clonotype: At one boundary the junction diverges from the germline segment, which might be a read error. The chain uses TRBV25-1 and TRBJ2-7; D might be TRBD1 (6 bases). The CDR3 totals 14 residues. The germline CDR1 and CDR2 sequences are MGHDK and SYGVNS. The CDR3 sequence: CTSCEGVSSYEQYF. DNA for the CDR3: TGTACCAGCTGTGAGGGGGTCAGCTCCTACGAGCAGTACTTC.

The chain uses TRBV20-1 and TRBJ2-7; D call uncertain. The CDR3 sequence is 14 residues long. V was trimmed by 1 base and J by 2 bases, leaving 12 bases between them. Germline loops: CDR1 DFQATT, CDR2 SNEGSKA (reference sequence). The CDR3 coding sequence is TGCAGTGCTAGAGGAACGAATTCACCCTACGAGCAGTACTTC. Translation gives CSARGTNSPYEQYF.

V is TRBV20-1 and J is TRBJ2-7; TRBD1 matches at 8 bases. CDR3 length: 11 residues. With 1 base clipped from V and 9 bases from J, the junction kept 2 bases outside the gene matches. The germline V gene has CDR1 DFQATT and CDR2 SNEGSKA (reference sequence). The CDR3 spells CSARGGQGQYF. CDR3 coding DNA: TGCAGTGCTAGAGGCGGACAGGGGCAGTACTTC.

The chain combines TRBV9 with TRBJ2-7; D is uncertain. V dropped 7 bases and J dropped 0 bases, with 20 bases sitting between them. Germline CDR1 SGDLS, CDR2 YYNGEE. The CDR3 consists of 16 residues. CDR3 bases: TGTGCCAGCGTCGCCACCTCAGGAATGAGCTCCTACGAGCAGTACTTC. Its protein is CASVATSGMSSYEQYF.

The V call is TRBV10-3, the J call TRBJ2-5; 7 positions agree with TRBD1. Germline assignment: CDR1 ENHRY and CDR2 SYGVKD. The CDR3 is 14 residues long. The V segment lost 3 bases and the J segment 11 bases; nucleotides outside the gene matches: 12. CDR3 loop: CAISDPDRLQGQYF. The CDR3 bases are TGTGCCATCAGTGATCCGGACAGGCTCCAAGGGCAGTACTTC.

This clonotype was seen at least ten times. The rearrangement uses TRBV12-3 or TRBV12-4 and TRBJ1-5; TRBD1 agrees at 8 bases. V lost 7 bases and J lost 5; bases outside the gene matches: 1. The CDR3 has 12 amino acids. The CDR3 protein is CASKQGDQPQHF. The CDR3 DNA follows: TGTGCCAGCAAACAGGGGGATCAGCCCCAGCATTTT.

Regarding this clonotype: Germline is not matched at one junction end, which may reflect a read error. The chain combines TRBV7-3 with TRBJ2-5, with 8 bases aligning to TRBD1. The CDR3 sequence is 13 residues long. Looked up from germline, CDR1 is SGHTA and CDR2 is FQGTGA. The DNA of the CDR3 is TGTGCCAGCAGCATCACAGGGGGAGAGCCCCAGTACTTC. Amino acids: CASSITGGEPQYF.